The 18 T cell receptor beta chains presented below share a single source sample, sequenced in a study of shared clonotypes between healthy human individuals (dated by TCRdb to the early 2020s). Preparation of the library involved the immunoSEQ multiplex PCR assay. The immuneACCESS repertoire file appears here via TCRdb, limited to in-frame rearrangements. These files lack a portion of the clones; in checked studies, under half of the deficit traces to unresolved V genes, and the cause of the others is not known. The sample table contains some 790,000 clones; only one count was recorded for roughly 72% of them. The ten largest clones represent approximately 1.8% of the sample. Sequenced input: memory CD4+ T cells sorted from blood. According to the study, the label for this sample's cell subset or site signals: CD45RA-negative fraction. The receptor set was obtained from a woman under 40 in good health.

DNA for the CDR3: TGTGCCAGCAGTGAAGCGGATATCTCCGGGCACGGCTACACCTTC. The encoded protein is CASSEADISGHGYTF. The J gene is TRBJ1-2, the V gene TRBV2, with no clear D. From germline, CDR1 is SNHLY and CDR2 FYNNEI. Trimming removed 0 bases from V and 8 bases from J, with 16 bases in between. The CDR3 sequence is 15 residues long.

This clone was found a few times. This rearrangement joins TRBV21-1 to TRBJ2-7; the D segment call TRBD2 is taken from the table without a DNA check. TRBV21-1 is marked as a pseudogene. The CDR3 runs 15 residues. In DNA, the CDR3 is TGTGCCAGCAGCAAACGACTAGCGGGGCCCTACGAGCAGTACTTC. Translated: CASSKRLAGPYEQYF.

J is TRBJ2-7 and V is TRBV11-3; 7 bases are shared with TRBD1. Germline V gene sequence: CDR1 SGHNT, CDR2 YENEEA. The CDR3 covers 13 residues. The V and J ends lost 1 base and 5 bases, in that order; junction bases with no gene match: 2. Here the CDR3 DNA reads TGTGCCAGCAGCTTAGGACAGGGTAACGAGCAGTACTTC. Translation gives CASSLGQGNEQYF.

The gene calls are TRBV6-6 and TRBJ2-2; no reliable D call. The germline CDR1 and CDR2 sequences are MNHNY and SVGAGI (reference sequence). The CDR3 sequence is 16 residues long. Trimming pared 4 bases from V and 2 bases from J, leaving 14 bases between. The CDR3 nucleotides read TGTGCCAGCAGTTCCACTACTCACATCAACACCGGGGAGCTGTTTTTT. This gives the protein CASSSTTHINTGELFF.

This clone was counted at least ten times. The V and J genes are TRBV6-5 and TRBJ1-2; 7 bases agree with TRBD1. CDR1 MNHEY and CDR2 SVGAGI come from the germline V gene. The ends lost 6 bases at V and 5 bases at J; junction bases unmatched: 9. This CDR3 spans 14 amino acids. The CDR3 nucleotides read TGTGCCAGCAGCGGGACAGAACGAGGGTATGGCTACACCTTC. Its protein product is CASSGTERGYGYTF.

This clone was observed once. This chain connects TRBV4-2 to TRBJ2-6; D is undetermined. There are 18 residues in the CDR3. In germline, CDR1 is LGHNA, CDR2 YNFKEQ. Trimming removed 4 bases from V and 0 bases from J, with 16 bases in between. The CDR3 DNA sequence: TGTGCCAGCAGCCGAAGATCCCTCCTAGTCTCTGGGGCCAACGTCCTGACTTTC. Translated, it gives CASSRRSLLVSGANVLTF.

This sequence joins TRBV19 and TRBJ2-7, with D perhaps TRBD2 (5 bases). The V end lost 3 bases, the J end lost 6 bases, and 15 bases lay between the germline ends. Germline V gene sequence: CDR1 LNHDA, CDR2 SQIVND (reference sequence). CDR3 length: 14 residues. The CDR3 protein is CASSISPSSAEQYF. Here the CDR3 DNA reads TGTGCCAGTAGTATTTCACCTAGCAGTGCCGAGCAGTACTTC.

The sample holds one count of this clone. This chain joins TRBV9 and TRBJ2-3; 8 nucleotides align to TRBD1. The CDR3 runs 15 residues. Germline V lookup: CDR1 SGDLS, CDR2 YYNGEE. The trim removed 4 bases at V and 1 base at J, leaving 5 bases unmatched. Written as DNA, the CDR3 is TGTGCCAGCAGCCCACAGGGGGGAGGCACAGATACGCAGTATTTT. Translated: CASSPQGGGTDTQYF.

The chain couples TRBV2 to TRBJ2-3, with TRBD1 matching over 8 bases. The CDR3 covers 12 residues. The germline V gene encodes CDR1 SNHLY and CDR2 FYNNEI. Losses at the gene ends were 8 bases for V and 3 bases for J; bases not matched to a gene: 1. CDR3 in DNA: TGTGCCAGCGGACAGGGTACAGATACGCAGTATTTT. This gives the protein CASGQGTDTQYF.

J is TRBJ2-7 and V is TRBV18, with 7 bases identical to TRBD2. The V gene's germline CDR1 is KGHSH and CDR2 LQKENI. V shed 2 bases, J shed 3 bases, and the junction held 4 bases outside the gene matches. This CDR3 is 14 amino acids long. The CDR3 here is CASSPNLADYEQYF. Here the CDR3 DNA reads TGTGCCAGCTCACCAAATCTAGCGGACTACGAGCAGTACTTC.

The CDR3 protein is CASRGQGGTDTQYF. The CDR3 nucleotides are TGTGCCAGCAGGGGACAGGGTGGCACAGATACGCAGTATTTT. This rearrangement joins TRBV28 to TRBJ2-3; 9 bases match TRBD1. CDR3 length equals 14 residues. Trimming cost V 6 bases and J 1 base; bases outside gene matches: 2. Per germline, CDR1 MDHEN and CDR2 SYDVKM. Full variable domain (remainder filled in from reference TRBV28 and TRBJ2-3): DVKVTQSSRYLVKRTGEKVFLECVQDMDHENMFWYRQDPGLGLRLIYFSYDVKMKEKGDIPEGYSVSREKKERFSLILESASTNQTSMYLCASRGQGGTDTQYFGPGTRLTVL.

This chain joins TRBV7-9 and TRBJ1-1; possibly TRBD1 for D (5 bases). V gave up 4 bases and J gave up 3 bases, with 15 bases separating them. Germline CDR1 reads SEHNR; CDR2 reads FQNEAQ (reference sequence). The CDR3 totals 15 residues. Written as DNA, the CDR3 is TGTGCCAGCAGCTCCCCCTCCGGGGCGGACACTGAAGCTTTCTTT. Translation gives CASSSPSGADTEAFF.

There are a few counts of this clone. The chain is built from TRBV11-2 and TRBJ1-5, with 7 bases lining up with TRBD1. The CDR3 has 14 residues. Germline CDR1 SGHAT, CDR2 FQNNGV. The J segment lost 7 bases and the V segment lost 1 base, leaving 4 bases of the junction unmatched. CDR3 sequence reads: CASSLVPGGQPQHF. In DNA form, the CDR3 reads TGTGCCAGCAGCTTAGTCCCAGGGGGGCAGCCCCAGCATTTT.

The chain recombines TRBV10-2 with TRBJ2-7; 10 bases are a match to TRBD1. This CDR3 is built from 14 residues. J gave up 1 base and V 6 bases, and 3 bases lay outside the gene matches. CDR1 WSHSY and CDR2 SAAADI come from the germline V gene. CDR3 loop: CASSGQGGSYEQYF. In DNA form, the CDR3 reads TGCGCCAGCAGCGGACAGGGGGGTTCCTACGAGCAGTACTTC.

The rearrangement joins TRBV30 to TRBJ1-2; TRBD1 aligns across 7 bases. Unmatched junction bases numbered 9, after V lost 3 bases and J lost 8 bases. The CDR3 sequence is 13 residues long. The germline gives CDR1 GTSNPN, CDR2 SVGIG (reference sequence). CDR3 sequence: CAWRSTGVPGYTF. The CDR3 bases are TGTGCCTGGAGGTCAACAGGGGTGCCCGGCTACACCTTC.

Of note for this clone: Other DNA sequences in the sample encode the same CDR3. The chain couples TRBV19 to TRBJ1-5; the match to TRBD1 covers 8 bases. V gave up 3 bases and J gave up 3 bases; unmatched junction bases: 4. The germline gives CDR1 LNHDA, CDR2 SQIVND (reference sequence). The CDR3 spans 15 residues. CDR3 bases: TGTGCCAGTAGTATCTCGGACAGGGACAATCAGCCCCAGCATTTT. Translating gives CASSISDRDNQPQHF.

At least ten counts were recorded for this clone. The V call is TRBV5-1, the J call TRBJ2-1, with 8 bases lining up with TRBD1. CDR1 is SGHRS and CDR2 is YFSETQ in the germline V gene. With V trimmed by 4 bases and J by 8 bases, 11 bases remained unmatched. The length of the CDR3 is 15 residues. The CDR3 protein is CASSDRTGSQYEQFF. The CDR3 DNA reads as TGCGCCAGCAGCGATAGGACAGGGTCCCAATATGAGCAGTTCTTC.

V gene TRBV7-2 combines with J gene TRBJ2-1; TRBD2 matches 11 bases. The CDR3 runs to 16 residues. The V gene end was trimmed by 2 bases and the J gene end by 7 bases; junction bases not matched to a gene: 7. The germline gives CDR1 SGHTA, CDR2 FQGNSA. The CDR3 here is CASSLTASGRWNEQFF. CDR3 coding DNA: TGTGCCAGCAGCTTAACCGCTAGCGGGAGGTGGAATGAGCAGTTCTTC.